These 3 T cell receptor beta chains were sequenced from one sample in a study of blood T cell repertoires in COVID-19. Libraries were prepared by immunoSEQ multiplex PCR; TCRdb keeps only in-frame clonotypes and omits some of them. The data contain over 90,000 clones, about 86% of them singletons. The material sequenced was peripheral blood. Receptor source: a man older than 75 with acute or convalescent COVID-19.

This clone has only a few counts. The genes are TRBV11-2 and TRBJ2-7; TRBD2 agrees at 11 bases. V was pared by 5 bases and J by 6 bases, with 6 bases of the junction left unmatched. Germline-derived CDR1 and CDR2 are SGHAT and FQNNGV. The CDR3 is 14 residues long. CDR3 nucleotides: TGTGCCAGCAGCCCACCTAGCGGGAGGTTCGAGCAGTACTTC. It translates to CASSPPSGRFEQYF.

V is TRBV9 and J is TRBJ2-3; D unclear. Trimming stripped 0 bases from V and 2 bases from J, with 4 bases between. The CDR3 extends over 13 amino acids. Germline V CDR1 and CDR2: SGDLS, YYNGEE. This CDR3 reads CASSVATTDTQYF. CDR3 nucleotides: TGTGCCAGCAGCGTAGCTACCACAGATACGCAGTATTTT.

V gene TRBV7-6 combines with J gene TRBJ1-4; 7 bases are a match to TRBD1. This CDR3 contains 15 residues. Trimming took 5 bases from V and 7 from J; bases not matched to a gene: 10. The V gene's germline CDR1 is SGHVS and CDR2 FNYEAQ. The CDR3, as DNA: TGTGCCAGCAGCCCCCGACAGGGCTTTGGTGAAAAACTGTTTTTT. It encodes CASSPRQGFGEKLFF.